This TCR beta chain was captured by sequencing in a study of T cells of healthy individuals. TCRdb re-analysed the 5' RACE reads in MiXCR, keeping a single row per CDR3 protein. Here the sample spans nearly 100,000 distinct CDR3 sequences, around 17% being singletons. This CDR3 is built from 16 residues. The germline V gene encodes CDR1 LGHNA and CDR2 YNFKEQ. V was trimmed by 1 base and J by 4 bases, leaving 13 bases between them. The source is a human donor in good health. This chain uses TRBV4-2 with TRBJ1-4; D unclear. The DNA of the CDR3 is TGTGCCAGCAGCCAAGTGTTTGCAGACCGTAATGAAAAACTGTTTTTT. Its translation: CASSQVFADRNEKLFF.